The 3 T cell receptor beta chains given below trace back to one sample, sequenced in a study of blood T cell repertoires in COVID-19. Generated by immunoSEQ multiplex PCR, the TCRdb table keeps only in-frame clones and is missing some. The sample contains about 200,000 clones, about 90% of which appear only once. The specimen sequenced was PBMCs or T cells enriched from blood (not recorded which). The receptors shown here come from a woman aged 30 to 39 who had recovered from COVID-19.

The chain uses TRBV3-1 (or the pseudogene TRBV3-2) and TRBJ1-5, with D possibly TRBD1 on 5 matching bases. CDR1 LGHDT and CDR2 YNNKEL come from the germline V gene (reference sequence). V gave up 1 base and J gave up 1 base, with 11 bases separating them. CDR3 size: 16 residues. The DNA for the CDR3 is TGTGCCAGCAGCCAAGGCGGGGGAGAGAGCAATCAGCCCCAGCATTTT. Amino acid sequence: CASSQGGGESNQPQHF.

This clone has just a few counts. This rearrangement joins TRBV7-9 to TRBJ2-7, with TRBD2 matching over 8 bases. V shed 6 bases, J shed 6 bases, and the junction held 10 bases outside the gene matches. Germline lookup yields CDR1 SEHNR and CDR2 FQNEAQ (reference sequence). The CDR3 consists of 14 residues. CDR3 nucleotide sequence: TGTGCCAGCAGTTCTTTCGCGGGAGGCGGCGAGCAGTACTTC. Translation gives CASSSFAGGGEQYF.

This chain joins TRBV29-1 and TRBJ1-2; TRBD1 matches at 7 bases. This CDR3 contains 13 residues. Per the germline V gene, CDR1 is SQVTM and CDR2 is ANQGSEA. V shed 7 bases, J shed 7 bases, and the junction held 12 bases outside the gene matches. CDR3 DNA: TGCAGCGCGGGGGGACAGTTCGGCGCTGGCTACACCTTC. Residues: CSAGGQFGAGYTF.